This note documents a single T cell receptor (beta chain) sequence. This clonotype was observed a handful of times. What antigen it recognizes has not been identified. The input lacks base qualities; no much larger clone sits a single base away. Libraries were constructed by RACE. Instrument on record: NextSeq 500. Library preparation attached unique molecular identifiers to individual cDNA molecules for quantitative, reproducible TCR counting. For every blood RNA sample, sequencing covered both the TCR alpha and TCR beta chains. The paper's processing steps were these. A median of around 100,000 TCRs per sample was observed, with a range of 23,224 to 690,600. V, J and CDR3 annotation of the TCR reads was performed with the Decombinator software suite. For the PS versus PT1 abundance plots, all samples were subsampled to the same number of TCRs (28,000). Expanded TCRs were defined as absent before sensitization and observed at least eight times at the 2-week time point. The public sequencing data were trimmed at Q25 with fastp and processed into clonotypes with MiXCR by TCRdb, which kept only in-frame beta chains. Entries are consolidated by CDR3 protein sequence, retaining the most common genes and DNA. For this entry, the V and J calls and clone size follow TCRdb and not the study's own pipeline. The sample has tens of thousands of distinct CDR3 sequences on record, 10% to 11% of them singletons. Around 4.8% of the sample is in the top ten clones.

These data belong to a study of human T cells and chemical hapten exposure (dated by TCRdb to about 2021). About the investigation overall: For sensitization, 2% DPC in acetone was applied to a 2 cm by 2 cm area of upper inner arm skin. Throughout the study period of around 24 weeks, patients also received therapeutic DPC doses to the scalp every week. Patch testing was performed on the upper back with Finn chambers containing 0.01% DPC, and the patch tests were scored after 6 days according to International Contact Dermatitis Research Group standards. Most of the patients in the cohort were female, and the cohort covered alopecia areata with under or over 50% scalp involvement, alopecia totalis and alopecia universalis. Libraries were combined into a pool for sequencing, and differences in TCR yield between samples came mainly from small differences in library volumes within the pool. Peripheral blood TCR repertoire changes were tracked in vivo in alopecia patients during primary and secondary sensitization to the hapten diphenylcyclopropenone (DPC). Blood was sampled from patients pre-sensitization (week 0) and at 2, 6 and about 24 weeks after DPC sensitization. For TCR sequencing, blood came from 25 to 35 alopecia patients at anywhere from one to four time points (pre-sensitization, 2, 6 and 24 weeks). What the work shows at the level of the full study, not this receptor alone: The number of PT1 expanded TCRs positively correlated with patch test score, significant at thresholds 8, 16 and 32 but not 4. Expanded TCRs formed significantly more large CDR3 similarity clusters than pre-sensitization or healthy control sets, consistent with antigen-driven responses. Because all patients had alopecia, a presumed autoimmune disease, the immune response of the patients might differ from that of healthy individuals. The number of TCRs above 1 in 1000 frequency did not change with DPC sensitization; there was no evidence of global repertoire structure alterations. Repeated subsampling changed both the strength of the expansion versus patch-test correlation and the threshold at which the correlation became significant.

The intended sense of this specimen's time point label: pre-sensitization, week 0. Reading the label with the study, this specimen's treatment or condition is: therapeutic diphenylcyclopropenone sensitization with weekly scalp DPC. Blood at each patch-test visit was drawn before the patch test was applied. Patients were considered eligible if aged 18 to 70, diagnosed with alopecia and deemed suitable for DPC therapy, and patients were excluded if pregnant. Total RNA was extracted from unfractionated whole blood that had been collected in Tempus Blood RNA tubes. This specimen was whole blood, taken in connection with sensitization to the hapten diphenylcyclopropenone (DPC). The receptor was isolated from a woman aged 50 to 65 with alopecia areata. Some clones in this sample may be carry-over from other donors' samples.

The CDR3 in this case is CASTLDQLYNEQFF. The bases are TGTGCCAGCACCTTGGACCAACTATACAATGAGCAGTTCTTC. The rearrangement combines TRBV28 with TRBJ2-1; the D gene cannot be named for sure. Spanning cysteine to phenylalanine, the CDR3 consists of 14 amino acids. Only the CDR3 portion is preserved as DNA: 42 bases, with reading frame beginning at the first base. Deletion took 7 bases off V and 4 bases off J, with a span of 14 bases between the germline ends. In the germline V gene, CDR1 corresponds to MDHEN and CDR2 to SYDVKM.